What follows are 19 T cell receptor beta chains derived from one specimen sequenced in a study of blood T cell repertoires in COVID-19. Libraries were prepared by immunoSEQ multiplex PCR; TCRdb keeps only in-frame clonotypes and omits some of them. The sample lists around 100,000 clones; more than 70% were seen once. Input material: peripheral blood. These receptors originate from a human donor in a cohort sampled during active COVID-19.

The chain couples TRBV7-9 to TRBJ1-1; D is uncertain. V gave up 1 base and J gave up 0 bases, with 6 bases separating them. CDR3 length equals 14 residues. Germline-derived CDR1 and CDR2 are SEHNR and FQNEAQ (reference sequence). The CDR3 protein is CASSLGQMNTEAFF. CDR3 DNA sequence: TGTGCCAGCAGCTTAGGGCAGATGAACACTGAAGCTTTCTTT. Drawing the rest from reference TRBV7-9 and TRBJ1-1, the complete variable domain is DTGVSQNPRHKITKRGQNVTFRCDPISEHNRLYWYRQTLGQGPEFLTYFQNEAQLEKSRLLSDRFSAERPKGSFSTLEIQRTEQGDSAMYLCASSLGQMNTEAFFGQGTRLTVV.

The rearrangement joins TRBV7-2 to TRBJ2-3; TRBD2 aligns across 8 bases. This CDR3 comprises 18 residues. Per germline, CDR1 SGHTA and CDR2 FQGNSA. The trim removed 4 bases at V and 1 base at J, leaving 13 bases unmatched. This CDR3 reads CASSSNSGSLLGTDTQYF. For the CDR3, the DNA is TGTGCCAGCAGCTCAAACAGCGGGAGTCTTCTTGGCACAGATACGCAGTATTTT.

The CDR3 DNA is TGTGCCAGCAGTTATGGGACACACGATGAGCAGTTCTTC. It translates to CASSYGTHDEQFF. The chain recombines TRBV6-6 with TRBJ2-1, with a weak D call TRBD1 (6 bases). V lost 3 bases and J lost 8, with 11 bases in between. Germline V gene data show CDR1 as MNHNY and CDR2 as SVGAGI (reference sequence). There are 13 residues in the CDR3.

CDR3 region: CASSLTPGTGRTEAFF. The CDR3 DNA reads TGTGCCAGTAGTTTAACCCCCGGGACAGGGAGAACTGAAGCTTTCTTT. This chain joins TRBV19 and TRBJ1-1; 9 bases are shared with TRBD1. Germline CDR1 LNHDA, CDR2 SQIVND (reference sequence). With 5 bases clipped from V and 5 bases from J, the junction kept 12 bases outside the gene matches. CDR3 length: 16 residues.

The V and J genes are TRBV5-1 and TRBJ1-1, with 7 bases lining up with TRBD1. This CDR3 has 15 amino acids. Losses at the gene ends were 5 bases for V and 7 bases for J; bases not matched to a gene: 14. The germline V gene encodes CDR1 SGHRS and CDR2 YFSETQ. CDR3 region: CASSPQSRGNGEAFF. CDR3 sequence (DNA): TGCGCCAGCAGTCCCCAAAGCAGGGGGAACGGTGAAGCTTTCTTT.

V gene TRBV2 combines with J gene TRBJ2-2; D unclear. V gave up 6 bases and J gave up 1 base, with 9 bases separating them. CDR3 size: 14 residues. CDR1 and CDR2 from the germline V gene are SNHLY and FYNNEI. The DNA for the CDR3 is TGTGCCAGCAGCGAGACATGGAACACCGGGGAGCTGTTTTTT. Protein product: CASSETWNTGELFF. Complete variable domain (other parts from reference TRBV2 and TRBJ2-2): EPEVTQTPSHQVTQMGQEVILRCVPISNHLYFYWYRQILGQKVEFLVSFYNNEISEKSEIFDDQFSVERPDGSNFTLKIRSTKLEDSAMYFCASSETWNTGELFFGEGSRLTVL.

The V gene is TRBV11-2, the J gene TRBJ2-3, with 11 bases aligning to TRBD2. J gave up 6 bases and V 3 bases, and 5 bases lay outside the gene matches. This CDR3 comprises 15 residues. Looked up from germline, CDR1 is SGHAT and CDR2 is FQNNGV. The CDR3 sequence is CASSFFSGGGDTQYF. The CDR3, as DNA: TGTGCCAGCAGCTTTTTTAGCGGGGGGGGTGATACGCAGTATTTT.

The chain employs TRBV19 and TRBJ2-2; the D gene is possibly TRBD2 (6 bases). The germline V gene encodes CDR1 LNHDA and CDR2 SQIVND (reference sequence). V lost 6 bases to trimming and J lost 4 bases, with 15 bases between them. CDR3 length equals 15 residues. The CDR3 sequence: CASRGRGLVTGELFF. CDR3 nucleotide sequence: TGTGCCAGTAGAGGGCGGGGTCTTGTCACCGGGGAGCTGTTTTTT.

This clone was observed a few times. The chain employs TRBV30 and TRBJ2-6, with D hard to call. V was shortened by 2 bases and J by 0 bases, with 11 bases between the two germline ends. This CDR3 is built from 16 residues. Germline CDR1 is GTSNPN and CDR2 is SVGIG (reference sequence). The CDR3 here is CAWSRVVGSGANVLTF. CDR3 DNA: TGTGCCTGGAGTCGGGTTGTTGGCTCTGGGGCCAACGTCCTGACTTTC.

In its sample, this clone was seen a few times. The gene calls are TRBV3-1 (or the pseudogene TRBV3-2) and TRBJ2-2, with D maybe TRBD2 (5 bases). Per germline, CDR1 LGHDT and CDR2 YNNKEL (reference sequence). Trimming removed 4 bases from V and 2 bases from J, with 11 bases in between. The CDR3 length is 15 residues. CDR3 sequence reads: CASSRTGGNTGELFF. CDR3 coding DNA: TGTGCCAGCAGCCGAACCGGAGGAAACACCGGGGAGCTGTTTTTT.

This clone was counted a single time. This rearrangement joins TRBV5-6 to TRBJ2-4; D possibly corresponds to TRBD2 (5 bases). Germline loops: CDR1 SGHDT, CDR2 YYEEEE. The CDR3 length is 13 residues. V was shortened by 4 bases and J by 6 bases, with 11 bases between the two germline ends. In nucleotides, the CDR3 is TGTGCCAGCAGCGCATCAAGCGGAAACATTCAGTACTTC. It translates to CASSASSGNIQYF.

This chain joins TRBV6-2 or TRBV6-3 and TRBJ2-2; tentative D call: TRBD1 (6 bases). Germline CDR1 MNHEY, CDR2 SVGEGT. Trimming cost V 3 bases and J 5 bases, with 10 bases left between them. The length of the CDR3 is 14 residues. The CDR3 DNA reads TGTGCCAGCAGTTATCACGGACAGACCGGGGAGCTGTTTTTT. Protein: CASSYHGQTGELFF.

The chain uses TRBV6-5 and TRBJ2-1; maybe TRBD2 (5 bases). The CDR3 is 15 residues long. The germline gives CDR1 MNHEY, CDR2 SVGAGI. V was pared by 2 bases and J by 4 bases, with 12 bases between. This CDR3 reads CASSYRETPYNEQFF. The CDR3 bases are TGTGCCAGCAGTTACAGGGAGACCCCATACAATGAGCAGTTCTTC.

This clone has only one observation. The rearrangement links TRBV27 to TRBJ1-3; D uncertain. Germline CDR1 and CDR2: MNHEY and SMNVEV (reference sequence). The CDR3 has 14 residues. V lost 5 bases, J lost 0 bases, and 8 bases lay in between. The CDR3 reads CASSPLSSGNTIYF. CDR3 nucleotide sequence: TGTGCCAGCAGTCCCCTTAGCTCTGGAAACACCATATATTTT.

This chain joins TRBV27 and TRBJ2-1; 8 bases fit TRBD1. The germline V gene has CDR1 MNHEY and CDR2 SMNVEV (reference sequence). The CDR3 is 15 residues long. J gave up 5 bases and V 6 bases, and 9 bases lay outside the gene matches. The CDR3 region is CASRGTGTGDNEQFF. The CDR3 DNA reads as TGTGCCAGCAGGGGAACAGGGACAGGAGACAATGAGCAGTTCTTC.

The V gene is TRBV24-1, the J gene TRBJ2-3; D gene ambiguous. V dropped 3 bases and J dropped 1 base, with 10 bases sitting between them. The CDR3 has 15 amino acids. The germline gives CDR1 KGHDR, CDR2 SFDVKD. CDR3 sequence reads: CATSDPSSGTDTQYF. The CDR3 nucleotides are TGTGCCACCAGTGATCCTTCCTCGGGCACAGATACGCAGTATTTT.

The rearrangement joins TRBV19 to TRBJ2-3; 7 nucleotides agree with TRBD2. Trimming at V came to 5 bases and at J to 11 bases, leaving 10 bases not matched to a gene. The CDR3 length is 13 residues. The germline gives CDR1 LNHDA, CDR2 SQIVND (reference sequence). In DNA form, the CDR3 reads TGTGCCAGTAGTGACTGGGAGGGAATAGAGCAGTATTTT. It yields the protein CASSDWEGIEQYF.

The chain uses TRBV6-5 and TRBJ2-1, with 7 positions matching TRBD2. V dropped 7 bases and J dropped 4; count of bases not matched to a gene: 4. Germline loops: CDR1 MNHEY, CDR2 SVGAGI. This CDR3 has 13 residues. Here the CDR3 reads CASTTSPYNEQFF. In nucleotides, the CDR3 is TGTGCCAGCACGACTAGCCCTTACAATGAGCAGTTCTTC.

The chain joins TRBV9 to TRBJ1-1; D is ambiguous. Per the germline V gene, CDR1 is SGDLS and CDR2 is YYNGEE. The CDR3 covers 17 residues. With 6 bases removed from V and 0 bases from J, the gap between germline ends came to 21 bases. CDR3 region: CASTVLGGPTLNTEAFF. The CDR3 DNA reads as TGTGCCAGCACCGTTCTTGGAGGACCGACGTTGAACACTGAAGCTTTCTTT. The complete variable domain, with remaining parts taken from reference TRBV9 and TRBJ1-1, reads DSGVTQTPKHLITATGQRVTLRCSPRSGDLSVYWYQQSLDQGLQFLIQYYNGEERAKGNILERFSAQQFPDLHSELNLSSLELGDSALYFCASTVLGGPTLNTEAFFGQGTRLTVV.